This TCR beta chain was identified in a study of T cells in Graves' hyperthyroidism and ophthalmopathy. The study's findings and limits: Within blood appeared most thyroid clonotypes that had expanded above 0.001.

This clonotype was seen at least ten times. Its antigen remains unknown. Trimming removed 6 bases from V and 4 bases from J, with 12 bases in between. This CDR3 is built from 13 residues. Germline assignment: CDR1 SGHVS and CDR2 FQNEAQ. Amplified TCR beta CDR3 regions came from RNA transcripts. First-round RT-PCR with HTBI primers amplified the TCR CDR3 region. TCRdb reprocessed the multiplex PCR reads with MiXCR, giving one entry per CDR3 protein. Of hundreds of thousands of distinct CDR3 sequences in the sample, 35% to 40% were seen once. Sequenced input: blood. V usage is TRBV7-8 and J usage is TRBJ2-5, with D hard to call. The TCR sequence derives from a young man with Graves' hyperthyroidism. CDR3: CASRPHWGETQYF. The DNA for the CDR3 is TGTGCCAGCAGGCCTCATTGGGGAGAGACCCAGTACTTC.